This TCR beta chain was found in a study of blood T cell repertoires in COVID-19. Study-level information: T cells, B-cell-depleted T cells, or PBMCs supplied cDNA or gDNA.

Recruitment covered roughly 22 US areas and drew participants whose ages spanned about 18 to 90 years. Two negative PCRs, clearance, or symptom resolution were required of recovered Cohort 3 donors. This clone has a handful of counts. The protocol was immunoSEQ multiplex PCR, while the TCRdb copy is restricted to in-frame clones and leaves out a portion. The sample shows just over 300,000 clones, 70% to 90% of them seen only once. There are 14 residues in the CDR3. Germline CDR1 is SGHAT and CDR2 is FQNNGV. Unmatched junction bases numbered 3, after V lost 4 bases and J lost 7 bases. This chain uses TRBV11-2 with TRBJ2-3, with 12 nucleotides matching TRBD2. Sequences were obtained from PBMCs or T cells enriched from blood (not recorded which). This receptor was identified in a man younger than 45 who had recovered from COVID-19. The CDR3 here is CASSWTSGINTQYF. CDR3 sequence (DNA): TGTGCCAGCAGCTGGACTAGCGGGATAAATACGCAGTATTTT. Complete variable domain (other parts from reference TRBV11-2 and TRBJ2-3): EAGVAQSPRYKIIEKRQSVAFWCNPISGHATLYWYQQILGQGPKLLIQFQNNGVVDDSQLPKDRFSAERLKGVDSTLKIQPAKLEDSAVYLCASSWTSGINTQYFGPGTRLTVL.